This T cell receptor (beta chain) was recovered during a study of OX40 agonist ivuxolimab in advanced cancers. Profiling relied on immunoSEQ multiplex PCR, and the TCRdb table lists in-frame clones only, not all of them. This sample has around 67,000 clones, with 91% found just once. Trimming cost V 7 bases and J 1 base, with 16 bases left between them. From germline, CDR1 is MDHEN and CDR2 SYDVKM. The CDR3 has 15 residues. This sequence originates from an adult with an advanced solid tumor such as melanoma, head and neck, liver or kidney cancer. The V call is TRBV28, the J call TRBJ1-2; D call uncertain. Sequencing was performed on CD4+ or CD8+ T cells sorted from blood, taken in a trial of the OX40 agonist ivuxolimab. CDR3 coding DNA: TGTGCCAGCATCCAAAGGAGGGAGGGTAACTATGGCTACACCTTC. This sequence encodes CASIQRREGNYGYTF.